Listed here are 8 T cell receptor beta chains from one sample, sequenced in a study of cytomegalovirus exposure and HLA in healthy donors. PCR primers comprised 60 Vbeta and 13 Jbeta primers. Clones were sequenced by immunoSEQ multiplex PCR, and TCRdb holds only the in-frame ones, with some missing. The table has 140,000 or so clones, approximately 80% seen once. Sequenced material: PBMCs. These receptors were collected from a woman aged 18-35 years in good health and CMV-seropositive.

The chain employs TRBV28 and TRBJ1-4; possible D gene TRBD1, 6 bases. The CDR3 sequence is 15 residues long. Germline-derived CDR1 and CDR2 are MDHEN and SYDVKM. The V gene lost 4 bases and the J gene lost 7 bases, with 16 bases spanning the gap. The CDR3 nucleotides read TGTGCCAGCAGTTCCCTCCAGGACAGTACTGAAAAACTGTTTTTT. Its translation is CASSSLQDSTEKLFF.

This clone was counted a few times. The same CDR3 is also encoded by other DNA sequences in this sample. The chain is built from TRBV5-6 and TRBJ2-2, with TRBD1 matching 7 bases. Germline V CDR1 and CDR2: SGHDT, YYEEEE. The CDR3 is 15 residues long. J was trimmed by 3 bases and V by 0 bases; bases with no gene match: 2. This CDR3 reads CASSLVQGDTGELFF. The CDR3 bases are TGTGCCAGCAGCTTGGTTCAGGGGGACACCGGGGAGCTGTTTTTT.

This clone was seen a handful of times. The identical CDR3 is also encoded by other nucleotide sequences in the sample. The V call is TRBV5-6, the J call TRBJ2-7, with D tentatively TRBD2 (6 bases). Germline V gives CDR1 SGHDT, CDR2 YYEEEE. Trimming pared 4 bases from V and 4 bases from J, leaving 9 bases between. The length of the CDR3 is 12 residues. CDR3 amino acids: CASSTGLYEQYF. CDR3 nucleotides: TGTGCCAGCAGCACGGGACTTTACGAGCAGTACTTC.

The CDR3 DNA reads as TGTGCCAGCAGTTTAAATAGCGGGGGGAGAGAGACCCAGTACTTC. Translation gives CASSLNSGGRETQYF. The chain joins TRBV28 to TRBJ2-5; the match to TRBD2 covers 10 bases. The CDR3 totals 15 residues. J was trimmed by 4 bases and V by 2 bases; bases with no gene match: 4. CDR1 and CDR2 from the germline V gene are MDHEN and SYDVKM.

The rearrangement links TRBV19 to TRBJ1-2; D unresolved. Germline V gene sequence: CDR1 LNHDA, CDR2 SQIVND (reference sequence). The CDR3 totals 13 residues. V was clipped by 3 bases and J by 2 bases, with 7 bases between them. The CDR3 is CASSITGNYGYTF. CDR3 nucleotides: TGTGCCAGTAGTATCACCGGGAACTATGGCTACACCTTC.

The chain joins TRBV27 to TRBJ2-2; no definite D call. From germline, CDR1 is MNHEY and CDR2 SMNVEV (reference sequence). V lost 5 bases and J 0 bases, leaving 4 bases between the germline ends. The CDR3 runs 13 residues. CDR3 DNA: TGTGCCAGCAGTCCTGCGAACACCGGGGAGCTGTTTTTT. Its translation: CASSPANTGELFF.

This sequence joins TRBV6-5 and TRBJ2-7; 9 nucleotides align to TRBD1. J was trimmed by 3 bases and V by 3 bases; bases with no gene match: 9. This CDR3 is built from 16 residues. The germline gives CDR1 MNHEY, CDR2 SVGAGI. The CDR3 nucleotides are TGTGCCAGCAGTTATCCGACCGGGACAGGGATCTACGAGCAGTACTTC. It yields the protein CASSYPTGTGIYEQYF.

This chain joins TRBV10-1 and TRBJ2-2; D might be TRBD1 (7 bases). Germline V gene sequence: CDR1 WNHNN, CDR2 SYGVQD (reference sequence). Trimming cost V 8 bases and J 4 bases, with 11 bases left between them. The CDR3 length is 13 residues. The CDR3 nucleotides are TGCGCCAGCGGACAGGAGGGCACCGGGGAGCTGTTTTTT. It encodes CASGQEGTGELFF.